This TCR beta chain was found in a study of T cell responses to AZD1222 COVID-19 vaccine. V dropped 6 bases and J dropped 0 bases, with 7 bases sitting between them. This CDR3 region has 13 residues. In germline, CDR1 is MRHNA, CDR2 SNTAGT. TCRdb's copy holds only in-frame clones and misses some; the assay was immunoSEQ multiplex PCR. The table includes 130,000 to 150,000 clones, approximately 93% detected once. Study-wide findings and caveats: Repertoire sampling was restricted to post-peak T cell response timepoints. Donors were mostly white British, more females; clonal diversity possibly underestimated.

Notes on this clone: The antigen is undetermined.

The chain couples TRBV6-4 to TRBJ2-3; D is ambiguous. The receptor was derived from an adult who had recovered from COVID-19. Sequences were derived from peripheral blood, sampled after recovery from COVID-19. CDR3 protein: CASSVQSTDTQYF. CDR3 in DNA: TGTGCCAGCAGCGTTCAAAGCACAGATACGCAGTATTTT.